The rows below give T cell receptor beta chains drawn from one sample of a study of T cell responses to AZD1222 COVID-19 vaccine. The repertoire was sequenced with immunoSEQ multiplex PCR; TCRdb's copy has only in-frame clones and lacks some. Of 130,000 to 150,000 clones listed, 92% were seen once; the top ten hold about 3.2%. The specimen was peripheral blood, collected on day 0 of AZD1222 vaccination. All receptors come from an adult in good health. CDR3s include the opening cysteine and the closing phenylalanine or tryptophan. D genes are given only for firm matches.

TRBV5-4 16 - CASSTGLGGVYNEQFF
TRBV30 13 TRBD1 CAWMAGGDTEAFF
TRBV7-9 14 - CASSLTGPGNTIYF
TRBV6-5 14 - CASSYSGRGETQYF
TRBV6-5 14 - CASTYGTPQETQYF
TRBV10-3 14 - CAISESARADTQYF
TRBV7-8 14 - CASSSRGGTDTQYF
TRBV6-5 13 - CASSEGRVNEQFF
TRBV6-1 22 - CASSENSGLGHNVKNSGNTIYF
TRBV19 13 - CASSIRGLDGYTF
TRBV11-3 14 TRBD2 CASSLRTSGSEQYF
TRBV28 15 - CASSFNGGSNEKLFF
TRBV19 17 TRBD1 CASGDGGQGVFTQPQHF
TRBV7-8 17 TRBD2 CASSQRRGTRARETQYF
TRBV3-1/TRBV3-2 13 - CASSQERPTEQFF
TRBV19 15 TRBD1 CASSLRQGATYGYTF
TRBV10-2 13 - CASRDSLYNEQFF
TRBV4-2 15 - CASSQDSSLGQPQHF
TRBV12-3/TRBV12-4 13 - CASTPVDTDTQYF
TRBV6-2/TRBV6-3 15 TRBD2 CASSSGLAGTGELFF
TRBV27 13 TRBD1 CASHRGFNNEQFF
TRBV9 14 - CASSKRDLQETQYF
TRBV19 19 TRBD2 CASTPGLTGTRGDYNEQFF
TRBV6-5 14 - CASSPILENSPLHF
TRBV6-4 15 - CASSDSGRATDTQYF
TRBV5-1 17 - CASSSRAGINMNTEAFF
TRBV18 12 TRBD2 CASSPQREGRFF
TRBV20-1 13 - CSASHRVQYRYTF
TRBV5-1 11 - CASRGGNTIYF
TRBV5-8 14 - CASSLSLGGQPQHF
TRBV5-4 15 - CASSPVGRGVYGYTF
TRBV15 15 TRBD2 CATSPRTSGSGPQYF
TRBV28 16 - CASSPHRVSTNEKLFF
TRBV14 16 - CASSQAVSGVPYEQYF
TRBV19 19 - CASSARGGPRISLDEKLFF
TRBV18 15 TRBD1 CASSPTPDRDYGYTF
TRBV2 15 TRBD1 CASSQDRGRSYEQYF
TRBV5-4 15 - CASSLRPGEIYGYTF
TRBV6-1 16 - CASSDRSPPHGNTIYF